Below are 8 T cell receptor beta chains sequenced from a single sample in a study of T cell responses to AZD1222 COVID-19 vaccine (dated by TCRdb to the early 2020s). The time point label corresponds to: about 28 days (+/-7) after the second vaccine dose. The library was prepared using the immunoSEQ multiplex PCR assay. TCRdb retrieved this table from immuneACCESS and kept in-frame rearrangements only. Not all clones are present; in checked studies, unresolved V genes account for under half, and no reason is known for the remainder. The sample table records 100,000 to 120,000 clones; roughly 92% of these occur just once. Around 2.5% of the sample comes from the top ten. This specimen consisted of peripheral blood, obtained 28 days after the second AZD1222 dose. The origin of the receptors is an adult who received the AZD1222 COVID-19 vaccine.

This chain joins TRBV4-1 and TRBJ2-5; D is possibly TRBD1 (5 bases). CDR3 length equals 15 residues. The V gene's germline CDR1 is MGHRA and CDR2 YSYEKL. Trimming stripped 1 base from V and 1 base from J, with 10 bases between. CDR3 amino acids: CASSQVGATQETQYF. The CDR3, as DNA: TGCGCCAGCAGCCAAGTTGGGGCCACCCAAGAGACCCAGTACTTC.

This CDR3 is CASSEQGTVHSPLHF. The CDR3, as DNA: TGTGCCAGCAGTGAACAGGGGACGGTACATTCACCCCTCCACTTT. The V call is TRBV6-1, the J call TRBJ1-6, with D possibly matching TRBD1 (6 bases). CDR3 length: 15 residues. Germline CDR1 MNHNS, CDR2 SASEGT. Trimming cost V 2 bases and J 8 bases, with 13 bases left between them.

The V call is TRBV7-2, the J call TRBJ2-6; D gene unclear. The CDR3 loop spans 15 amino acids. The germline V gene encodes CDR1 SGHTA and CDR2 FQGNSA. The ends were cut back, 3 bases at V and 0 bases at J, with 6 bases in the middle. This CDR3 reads CASSFWTSGANVLTF. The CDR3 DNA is TGTGCCAGCAGCTTTTGGACCTCTGGGGCCAACGTCCTGACTTTC.

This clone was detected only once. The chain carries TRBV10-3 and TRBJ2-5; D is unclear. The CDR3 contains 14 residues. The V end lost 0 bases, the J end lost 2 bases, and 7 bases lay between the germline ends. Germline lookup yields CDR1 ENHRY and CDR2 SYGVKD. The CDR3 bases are TGTGCCATCAGTGAGTCGACTGTACAAGAGACCCAGTACTTC. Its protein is CAISESTVQETQYF.

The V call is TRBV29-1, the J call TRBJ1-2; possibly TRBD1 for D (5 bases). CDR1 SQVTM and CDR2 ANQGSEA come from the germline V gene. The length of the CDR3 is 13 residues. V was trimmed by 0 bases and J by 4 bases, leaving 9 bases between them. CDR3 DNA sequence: TGCAGCGTTGAAGATCAGGGTACCTATGGCTACACCTTC. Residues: CSVEDQGTYGYTF.

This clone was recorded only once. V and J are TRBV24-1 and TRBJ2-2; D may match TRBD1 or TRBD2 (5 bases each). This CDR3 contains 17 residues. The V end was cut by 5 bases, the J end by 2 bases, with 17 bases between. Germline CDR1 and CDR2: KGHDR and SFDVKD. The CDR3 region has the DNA TGTGCCACCAGTGCCCTAGGGGAGACTTCAAACACCGGGGAGCTGTTTTTT. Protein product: CATSALGETSNTGELFF.

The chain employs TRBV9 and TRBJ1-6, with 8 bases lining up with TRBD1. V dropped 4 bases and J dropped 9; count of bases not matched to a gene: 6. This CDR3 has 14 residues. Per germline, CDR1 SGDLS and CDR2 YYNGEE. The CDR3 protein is CASSSDRERSPLHF. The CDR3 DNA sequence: TGTGCCAGCAGCTCGGACAGGGAACGTTCACCCCTCCACTTT.

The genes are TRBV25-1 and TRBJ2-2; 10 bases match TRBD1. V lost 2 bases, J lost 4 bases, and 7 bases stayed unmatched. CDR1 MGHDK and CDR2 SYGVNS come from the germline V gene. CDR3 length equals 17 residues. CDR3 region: CASSERIRDRGTGELFF. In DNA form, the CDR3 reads TGTGCCAGCAGTGAAAGGATCCGGGACAGGGGCACCGGGGAGCTGTTTTTT. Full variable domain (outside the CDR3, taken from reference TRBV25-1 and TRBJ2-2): EADIYQTPRYLVIGTGKKITLECSQTMGHDKMYWYQQDPGMELHLIHYSYGVNSTEKGDLSSESTVSRIRTEHFPLTLESARPSHTSQYLCASSERIRDRGTGELFFGEGSRLTVL.